The rows below give T cell receptor beta chains drawn from one sample of a study of blood T cell repertoires in COVID-19. Repertoires were generated with immunoSEQ multiplex PCR, while TCRdb's copy carries only in-frame clones and drops some. The sample includes roughly 150,000 clones, more than 75% of them seen just once. The material sequenced was peripheral blood. The receptors here all came from an elderly man with acute or convalescent COVID-19. The CDR3 runs from the conserved cysteine through the conserved F or W. A D gene is named only where the DNA matches it firmly. Clone sizes are given selectively: once, few, many, or a class where the clone is expanded.

j_call v_call clone_size d_call cdr3_aa cdr3_nt
TRBJ1-5 TRBV19 NA NA CASSATGGGPQHF TGTGCCAGTAGTGCAACGGGGGGTGGGCCCCAGCATTTT
TRBJ1-2 TRBV18 NA TRBD1 CASSLSGGLVSGYTF TGTGCCAGCTCACTCTCAGGGGGCCTCGTAAGTGGCTACACCTTC
TRBJ2-3 TRBV5-1 NA TRBD2 CASSYSGIPTDTQYF TGCGCCAGCAGCTATAGCGGGATACCCACAGATACGCAGTATTTT
TRBJ2-1 TRBV20-1 few TRBD1 CSASGDRGAYNEQFF TGCAGTGCTAGTGGGGACAGGGGGGCCTACAATGAGCAGTTCTTC
TRBJ1-4 TRBV2 once NA CASSGIGGPSTNEKLFF TGTGCCAGCAGTGGTATAGGGGGACCCTCAACTAATGAAAAACTGTTTTTT
TRBJ1-2 TRBV12-3/TRBV12-4 NA NA CASSQGTAYGYTF TGTGCCAGCAGTCAGGGGACGGCCTATGGCTACACCTTC
TRBJ2-3 TRBV11-2 NA TRBD2 CASSRLGLAGTDTQYF TGTGCCAGCAGCCGACTGGGACTAGCGGGGACAGATACGCAGTATTTT
TRBJ2-1 TRBV28 NA NA CASSLGGVAVNEQFF TGTGCCAGCAGCCTAGGGGGGGTAGCGGTCAATGAGCAGTTCTTC
TRBJ1-6 TRBV5-1 NA TRBD1 CASSSIPTGLGSPLHF TGCGCCAGCAGCTCCATACCGACAGGGTTGGGATCACCCCTCCACTTT
TRBJ2-2 TRBV7-3 NA NA CASSAGYTGELFF TGTGCCAGCAGCGCAGGTTACACCGGGGAGCTGTTTTTT
TRBJ1-2 TRBV7-2 NA NA CASSARRDFGYTF TGTGCCAGCAGCGCGAGGAGGGACTTTGGCTACACCTTC
TRBJ1-2 TRBV10-1 NA NA CASTAGSNGYTF TGCGCCAGCACCGCAGGGTCGAATGGCTACACCTTC
TRBJ2-5 TRBV15 once TRBD2 CATSKTLAGGQETQYF TGTGCCACCAGCAAGACGCTAGCGGGAGGGCAAGAGACCCAGTACTTC
TRBJ1-4 TRBV4-2 NA TRBD1 CASSQADRGWTNEKLFF TGTGCCAGCAGCCAAGCTGACAGGGGGTGGACTAATGAAAAACTGTTTTTT
TRBJ1-6 TRBV5-1 NA TRBD1 CASSALQGTDSPLHF TGCGCCAGCAGCGCGTTACAGGGGACGGATTCACCCCTCCACTTT
TRBJ2-3 TRBV19 NA NA CASSIGQGKGDTQYF TGTGCCAGTAGTATCGGGCAGGGGAAAGGGGATACGCAGTATTTT
TRBJ1-3 TRBV6-5 NA TRBD1 CASSIRQGENTIYF TGTGCCAGCAGTATCCGACAGGGGGAAAACACCATATATTTT
TRBJ2-6 TRBV3-1/TRBV3-2 few TRBD2 CASSQVWPGGSGANVLTF TGTGCCAGCAGCCAAGTATGGCCGGGAGGGTCTGGGGCCAACGTCCTGACTTTC
TRBJ2-5 TRBV27 NA TRBD1 CASSPLLVGGMMETQYF TGTGCCAGCAGTCCCCTTCTTGTAGGGGGCATGATGGAGACCCAGTACTTC
TRBJ1-2 TRBV30 NA NA CAWSVKPGGRPGAYGYTF TGTGCCTGGAGTGTAAAACCGGGGGGGCGGCCAGGGGCCTATGGCTACACCTTC
TRBJ2-1 TRBV10-3 NA TRBD2 CAISDLGLAGLNEQFF TGTGCCATCAGTGATTTAGGACTAGCGGGCCTCAATGAGCAGTTCTTC
TRBJ1-2 TRBV27 NA NA CASTRGDYGYTF TGTGCCAGCACCAGGGGTGACTATGGCTACACCTTC
TRBJ1-4 TRBV5-1 NA TRBD1 CASSQQGAGEKLFF TGCGCCAGCTCACAACAGGGGGCTGGCGAAAAACTGTTTTTT
TRBJ1-3 TRBV18 NA NA CASSPAQSSGNTIYF TGTGCCAGCTCACCGGCACAGAGCTCTGGAAACACCATATATTTT
TRBJ2-2 TRBV5-1 NA TRBD2 CASSLVAGANTGELFF TGCGCCAGCAGTCTAGTAGCGGGAGCGAACACCGGGGAGCTGTTTTTT
TRBJ2-2 TRBV7-3 once TRBD1 CASSLSGTGSGELFF TGTGCCAGCAGCCTCTCCGGGACAGGGTCCGGGGAGCTGTTTTTT
TRBJ2-1 TRBV7-9 few NA CASSEKLGAREQFF TGTGCCAGCAGCGAAAAGTTAGGGGCCAGGGAGCAGTTCTTC
TRBJ1-5 TRBV2 NA NA CASNYGSNQPQHF TGTGCCAGCAACTACGGTAGCAATCAGCCCCAGCATTTT
TRBJ2-7 TRBV19 few NA CASSIGGPHPTETYEQYF TGTGCCAGTAGTATAGGTGGGCCCCACCCGACAGAAACCTACGAGCAGTACTTC
TRBJ1-5 TRBV18 NA NA CASSPDTRNQPQHF TGTGCCAGCTCACCAGACACCCGTAATCAGCCCCAGCATTTT
TRBJ2-1 TRBV5-4 NA TRBD1 CASSRTGASYNEQFF TGTGCCAGCAGCAGGACAGGGGCTTCCTACAATGAGCAGTTCTTC
TRBJ1-2 TRBV28 NA TRBD1 CASSGSGGSRGYTF TGTGCCAGCAGTGGATCAGGGGGAAGCCGAGGCTACACCTTC
TRBJ2-1 TRBV3-1/TRBV3-2 NA NA CASSRLDEQFF TGTGCCAGCAGCCGTCTTGATGAGCAGTTCTTC
TRBJ1-1 TRBV3-1/TRBV3-2 few NA CASSPGVHTEAFF TGTGCCAGCAGTCCCGGGGTACACACTGAAGCTTTCTTT
TRBJ1-3 TRBV3-1/TRBV3-2 once NA CASSQVRVTGNTIYF TGTGCCAGCAGCCAAGTGAGGGTTACTGGAAACACCATATATTTT
TRBJ2-3 TRBV6-5 NA NA CASSYFGGPPGTQYF TGTGCCAGCAGTTACTTCGGGGGGCCCCCTGGCACGCAGTATTTT
TRBJ2-2 TRBV6-1 NA NA CASSEGHLLRELFF TGTGCCAGCAGTGAGGGACACCTCCTGAGGGAGCTGTTTTTT
TRBJ2-3 TRBV5-1 NA TRBD2 CASSPGTRGLDTQYF TGCGCCAGCAGCCCGGGGACTAGGGGACTAGATACGCAGTATTTT
TRBJ1-6 TRBV21-1 NA NA CASSTRPGQVNNSPLHF TGTGCCAGCAGCACGCGTCCTGGACAAGTCAATAATTCACCCCTCCACTTT
TRBJ1-4 TRBV3-1/TRBV3-2 NA NA CASSQDSPNEKLFF TGTGCCAGCAGCCAAGATTCTCCTAATGAAAAACTGTTTTTT
TRBJ1-1 TRBV5-1 NA TRBD1 CASSSAYDRGPNTEAFF TGCGCCAGCAGCTCGGCATACGACAGGGGGCCGAACACTGAAGCTTTCTTT
TRBJ2-1 TRBV19 NA TRBD1 CASSKRTGARNEQFF TGTGCCAGTAGTAAACGGACAGGGGCTCGGAATGAGCAGTTCTTC
TRBJ1-1 TRBV7-9 NA NA CASSFIVINTEAFF TGTGCCAGCAGCTTCATAGTAATTAACACTGAAGCTTTCTTT
TRBJ1-1 TRBV7-2 NA TRBD1 CASSVQTGYTEAFF TGTGCCAGCAGCGTACAGACAGGGTACACTGAAGCTTTCTTT
TRBJ2-3 TRBV7-2 NA NA CASSLHSSTDTQYF TGTGCCAGCAGCTTACACAGTAGCACAGATACGCAGTATTTT
TRBJ1-3 TRBV30 NA NA CAWGKGIGNTIYF TGTGCCTGGGGCAAGGGGATCGGAAACACCATATATTTT
TRBJ1-5 TRBV2 few TRBD1 CASSLDGTGDQPQHF TGTGCCAGCAGTTTGGATGGGACAGGGGATCAGCCCCAGCATTTT
TRBJ2-1 TRBV5-1 NA TRBD2 CASSRPTSGGYNEQFF TGCGCCAGCAGCCGCCCGACTAGCGGGGGTTACAATGAGCAGTTCTTC
TRBJ2-2 TRBV27 once NA CASSLLSQGLNTGELFF TGTGCCAGCAGTTTATTGTCCCAGGGCTTGAACACCGGGGAGCTGTTTTTT
TRBJ1-1 TRBV19 once NA CASSRHPEAFF TGTGCCAGTAGCCGACACCCTGAAGCTTTCTTT
TRBJ2-7 TRBV6-1 NA NA CASSESGLGVLKYEQYF TGTGCCAGCAGTGAAAGTGGTTTAGGGGTCCTCAAATACGAGCAGTACTTC
TRBJ2-3 TRBV7-3 NA NA CASSRAPGVGADTQYF TGTGCCAGCAGCCGTGCTCCCGGGGTCGGGGCAGATACGCAGTATTTT
TRBJ2-1 TRBV5-1 NA TRBD1 CASSRFARGPGDEQFF TGCGCCAGCAGCCGCTTCGCGAGGGGGCCTGGGGATGAGCAGTTCTTC
TRBJ2-2 TRBV28 once NA CASISGPGELFF TGTGCCAGCATATCGGGTCCCGGGGAGCTGTTTTTT